The sequence of this T cell receptor beta chain was determined in a study of cytomegalovirus exposure and HLA in healthy donors (dated by TCRdb to 2016 to 2017). At the level of the whole study: According to an earlier analysis of 587 of the donors, about 180 million T cells yielded 90 million to 140 million unique TCR beta sequences and 276 Gb of sequence data. Every discovery cohort repertoire had been produced on one sequencing platform. On average, around 240,000 unique TCR beta nucleotide sequences were sequenced per donor among 398 genotyped donors of the cohort, with about 19% of those sequences being non-productive. Besides the first cohort of some 670 subjects, a separate validation cohort made up of roughly 130 different subjects was used. In a later genetic analysis, genome-wide SNP genotypes for about 65% of the roughly 670 donors were used, and that subset was treated as a discovery cohort. The T cell repertoires of 550 to 850 subjects were profiled by immunosequencing and related to cytomegalovirus serostatus. Typing coverage varied by locus: about 629-630 donors for A, B, C, DRB1 and DQB1; approximately 560 for DQA1; over 600 for DPA1; under 490 for DPB1. The study was designed to test whether signatures of past pathogen exposure could be identified by cataloging public T cell receptors. Among the approximately 400 genotyped donors, 75% to 90% belonged to the genetic ancestry cluster associated with self-reported Caucasian donors. An early release that covered about 600 HLA-typed donors contained approximately 300 gigabases of sequencing data and about 84 million unique TCR sequences. A later analysis re-examined previously published TCR beta repertoires from roughly 650 donors and added high-resolution HLA genotyping to investigate patterns of TCR occurrence. Donor age, sex, ethnicity and CMV serostatus were compiled together with the repertoire data. Five DR-DQ haplotypes were treated as single units for association and clustering because of strong linkage in the cohort. Rather than drawing on any new phenotypic data, the later analysis identified candidate immune exposures from TCR beta sequences and the way those sequences occurred across donors. HLA typing covered class I and class II loci at four-digit resolution. In an earlier analysis of roughly 600 of the donors, high-throughput TCR beta sequencing was used to judge whether each TCR beta V gene segment behaved as functional or pseudogenic. High-throughput TCR immunosequencing, statistical association of individual TCRs with disease status, and machine learning were combined to predict cytomegalovirus infection status.

The cohort was made up of 500 to 800 healthy bone marrow donors. All cohort members were sampled while nominally healthy, although unrecorded immune exposures were likely present. The donor tested CMV seronegative and was one of the 352 seronegative cohort members. A peripheral blood sample was provided by each donor, and peripheral blood mononuclear cells were used for TCR beta sequencing. The Qiagen DNeasy Blood Extraction Kit was used to extract genomic DNA from the blood cell samples. The germline V gene (reference sequence) sets CDR1 to LNHDA and CDR2 to SQIVND. The cysteine opens and the phenylalanine closes a CDR3 of 15 amino acids. Left in the record is the CDR3 DNA by itself, 45 bases read in frame from the first base. V trim: 7 bases; J trim: 4 bases; unmatched bases: 5. As to this clone: Its cognate antigen has yet to be identified. No base quality values were provided; no much bigger clone lies one nucleotide off.

General study outcomes and caveats: In a later analysis, HLA-associated TCR beta chains were found to be more clonally expanded and to have lower generation probabilities than equally common non-associated chains. Some IMGT-functional V segments, including TRBV6-2 and TRBV6-3, could not be distinguished by the 87-base-pair reads and were therefore excluded. A later analysis found that most CMV-associated TCR beta chains appeared HLA-restricted, with HLA associations seemingly driven largely by CMV exposure. A further reported finding was that TCR beta sequences accurately predicted the HLA-A and HLA-B alleles for most subjects in the first cohort. Immune exposure information for the cohort was limited to CMV serostatus. Linkage disequilibrium might explain the correlated functional status among segregating V segments, but an unknown experimental factor could not be excluded. According to a later analysis, TCR association rates differed among HLA loci, with DRB1 alleles showing the most associated TCRs and HLA-C alleles showing the fewest. Broadly in line with IMGT annotations, most TCR beta V segments showed up in productive rearrangements about 87% or about 30% of the time in an earlier analysis of approximately 600 of the donors. At a false discovery rate of 0.05, a later analysis linked 16,951 TCR beta sequences to specific HLA alleles. The study listed 150 to 200 TCR beta chains as associated with cytomegalovirus. In this cohort, only TCR beta chains were sequenced, and detectable features were limited by the absence of alpha or paired-chain data. The earlier analysis of 450 to 700 of the donors excluded some 16 rarely observed V segments, including chromosome 9 orphons, because counts were too low. Roughly uniform sequencing depth across donors was assumed in presence/absence analyses, although this assumption may not hold. A group of highly shared sequence variants was considered likely to be a technical artifact of the sequencing pipeline. Assigning TCR associations to individual alleles was difficult when HLA alleles, especially DR and DQ, strongly co-occurred. An association between a missense DCLRE1C variant and V-gene and J-gene trimming of TCR beta chains was found in a later genetic analysis and replicated in an independent cohort. HLA typing was unavailable for some donors at each locus, so association tests used only the typed subset. According to the authors, the approach could potentially be generalized to other disease states and immunological phenotypes. Across donors, most TCR sequences were observed very rarely, whereas some public TCRs were present in many individuals. The classifier was reported to diagnose cytomegalovirus status with high specificity and sensitivity in both the original and validation cohorts. A later genetic analysis reported fewer N-insertions in productive TCRs among donors in an Asian-associated ancestry cluster than the roughly 640-donor mean. A later analysis reported that several top co-occurrence clusters appeared linked to parvovirus B19, influenza, CMV and Epstein-Barr virus. In vitro tests confirmed that three of the cytomegalovirus-associated TCR beta chains recognize cytomegalovirus antigens.

Library generation was performed with the immunoSEQ multiplex PCR assay. A mixture of 60 forward primers for TCR Vbeta segments and 13 reverse primers for TCR Jbeta segments was used in the multiplex PCR. Amplification of the CDR3 region of rearranged TCR beta genes was performed with a multiplex PCR assay on genomic DNA. The amplified TCR beta libraries were sequenced on the Illumina HiSeq System as 87-base-pair reads. The published analysis was carried out like this. In a later analysis, about 80 million unique TCR beta chains were counted across the approximately 640 repertoires, and around 10 million of these chains were shared by at least two donors. To remove PCR and sequencing errors, raw reads were error-corrected and collapsed into unique sequences using a nearest-neighbor algorithm that merged closely related sequences. CDR3 sequences were aligned to IMGT reference sequences to assign V, D and J gene segments. Each retained sequence needed at least a six-nucleotide match to both a V gene segment and a J gene segment. Rearrangements were classified as productive when the CDR3 lacked stop codons and remained in frame with V and J, and all other rearrangements were classified as non-productive. Following IMGT convention, CDR3 was defined as the stretch from the second conserved V-encoded cysteine up to the conserved J-encoded phenylalanine. In an earlier analysis of around 600 of the donors, sequences lacking an unambiguous match to a single V gene segment were excluded. In an earlier analysis of around 590 of the donors, a V segment was called functional when productive rearrangements were above 56.7%, and segregating when the standard deviation between donors exceeded 5%. A statistical classification framework was built to diagnose cytomegalovirus status from the catalog of TCR beta chain sequences. V and J gene assignment, in a later analysis, came from comparing TCR nucleotide sequences with IMGT/GENE-DB human TR gene sequences. In a later analysis, CDR3 sequences and most-parsimonious VDJ recombination scenarios were assigned using the TCRdist pipeline. In a later analysis, every TCR beta chain was defined by the combination of its CDR3 amino acid sequence and its V-gene family, and reads without a unique V-gene family were dropped. As a way to deal with suspected cross-contamination and a sequencing artifact, a later analysis dropped more than 500 nucleotide sequences that were highly shared and had low generation probability. In a later analysis, a clonal expansion index was calculated for each public chain from normalized within-repertoire ranks of inferred template counts. A later analysis computed generation probabilities with a VDJ recombination model fitted to out-of-frame rearrangements, and checked the results against IGoR. In a later analysis, TCR-TCR, TCR-HLA and TCR-CMV co-occurrence was scored with hypergeometric tests, and a repertoire-size bias correction was applied to TCR pairs. A later analysis estimated false discovery rates by permuting HLA or CMV assignments 20 times. In a later analysis, co-occurring TCRs were grouped with DBSCAN, and TCRdist sequence similarity was added when clustering was performed within HLA-allele-positive subsets. For co-occurrence clustering, repertoires with fewer than 30,000 or more than 120,000 public chains were excluded, along with roughly 5 repertoires with anomalous nucleotide sharing. TCRdb took over this immuneACCESS table, retaining in-frame rearrangements with V and J assigned. Such tables are incomplete; in checked studies, under half of the missing clones stem from an unresolved V gene, and the remainder is unexplained. From that table come the V and J calls and clone size; the DNA was used to work out D and trimming. The sample contains more than 95,000 clones, roughly 75% of them found a single time. Roughly 1.8% of the sample lies in the top ten.

The specimen sequenced was PBMCs. The receptor chain draws on TRBV19 and TRBJ2-3, with 13 central nucleotides matching TRBD2. The source of this sequence is a woman between 40 and 55 years old in good health and CMV-seronegative. The DNA sequence is as follows: TGTGCCAGTACTCGACTAGCGGGAGGATCAGATACGCAGTATTTT. Its translation reads: CASTRLAGGSDTQYF.